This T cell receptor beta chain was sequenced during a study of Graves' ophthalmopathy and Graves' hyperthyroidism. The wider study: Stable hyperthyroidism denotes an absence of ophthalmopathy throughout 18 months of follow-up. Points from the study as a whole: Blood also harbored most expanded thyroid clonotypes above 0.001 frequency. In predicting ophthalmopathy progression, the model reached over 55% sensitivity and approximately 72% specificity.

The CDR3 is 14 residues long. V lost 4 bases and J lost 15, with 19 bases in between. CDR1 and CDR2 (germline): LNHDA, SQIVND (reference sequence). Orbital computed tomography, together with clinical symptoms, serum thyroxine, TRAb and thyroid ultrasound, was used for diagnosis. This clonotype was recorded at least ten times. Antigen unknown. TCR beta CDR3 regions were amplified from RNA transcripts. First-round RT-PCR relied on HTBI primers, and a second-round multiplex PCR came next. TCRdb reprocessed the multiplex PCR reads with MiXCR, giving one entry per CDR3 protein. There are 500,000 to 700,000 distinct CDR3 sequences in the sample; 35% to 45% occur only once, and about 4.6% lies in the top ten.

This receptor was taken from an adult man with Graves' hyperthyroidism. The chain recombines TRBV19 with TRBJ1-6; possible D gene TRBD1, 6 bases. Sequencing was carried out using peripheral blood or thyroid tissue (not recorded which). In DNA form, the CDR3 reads TGTGCCAGTAGTACCCGAACACCGCAGGGGTACCTCCACTTT. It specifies CASSTRTPQGYLHF.